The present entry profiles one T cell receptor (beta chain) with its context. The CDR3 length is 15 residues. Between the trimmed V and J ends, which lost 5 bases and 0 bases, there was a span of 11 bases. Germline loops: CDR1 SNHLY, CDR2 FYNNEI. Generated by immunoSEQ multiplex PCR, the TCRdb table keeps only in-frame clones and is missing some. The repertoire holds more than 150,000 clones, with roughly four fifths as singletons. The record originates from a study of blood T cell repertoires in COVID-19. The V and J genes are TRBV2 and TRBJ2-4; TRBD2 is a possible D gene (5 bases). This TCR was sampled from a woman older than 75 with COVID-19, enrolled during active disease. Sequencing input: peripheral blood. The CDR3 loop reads CASSSLLEAKNIQYF. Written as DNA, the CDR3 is TGTGCCAGCAGTTCATTACTAGAAGCCAAAAACATTCAGTACTTC.